This T cell receptor (beta chain) originates from a study of T cells in localized non-small cell lung cancer. Study results and limitations: Heterogeneity remains possible because sequencing was limited to only one tumor region. Clonality of T cells reached its maximum in uninvolved adjacent lung, surpassing tumor. There were a median roughly 62 of the top 100 tumor clones appearing in adjacent lung.

Germline V gene lookup returns CDR1 SGHNT and CDR2 YYREEE (reference sequence). This CDR3 has 14 amino acids. V gave up 0 bases and J gave up 6 bases, with 9 bases separating them. The repertoire was sequenced with immunoSEQ multiplex PCR; TCRdb's copy has only in-frame clones and lacks some. The sample yields approximately 41,000 clones, just over 85% seen once. Regarding this clone: Antigen specificity is unknown.

V gene TRBV5-4 combines with J gene TRBJ1-4; tentatively, D is TRBD1 (6 bases). The receptor was isolated from a male donor at least 60 years old with stage II lung adenocarcinoma. The sample was peripheral blood mononuclear cells, taken before any cancer treatment. This CDR3 is CASSLEQGDEKLFF. The CDR3 coding sequence is TGTGCCAGCAGCTTGGAACAGGGAGATGAAAAACTGTTTTTT.